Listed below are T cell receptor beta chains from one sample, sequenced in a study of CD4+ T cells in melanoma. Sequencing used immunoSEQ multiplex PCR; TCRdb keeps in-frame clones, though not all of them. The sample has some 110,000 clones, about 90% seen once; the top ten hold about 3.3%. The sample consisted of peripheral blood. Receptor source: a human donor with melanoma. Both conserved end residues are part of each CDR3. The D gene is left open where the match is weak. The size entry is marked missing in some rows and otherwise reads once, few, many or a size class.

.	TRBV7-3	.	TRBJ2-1	TGTGCCAGCAGCGGTGGGACCGTGGGGAATGAGCAGTTCTTC	CASSGGTVGNEQFF
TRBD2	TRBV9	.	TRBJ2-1	TGTGCCAGCAGCCTCTGGGGGACTAGCGCTTATAATGAGCAGTTCTTC	CASSLWGTSAYNEQFF
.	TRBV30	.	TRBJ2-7	TGTGCCTGGAGTGCCTCCCTCTACTACGAGCAGTACTTC	CAWSASLYYEQYF
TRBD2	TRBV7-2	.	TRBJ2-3	TGTGCCAGCAGCTTAGCGCGATCTAGCGGGAGACCAAGGTACACAGATACGCAGTATTTT	CASSLARSSGRPRYTDTQYF
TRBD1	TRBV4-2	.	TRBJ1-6	TGTGCCAGCAGCTACGGACAGGCTATTTCCTATAATTCACCCCTCCACTTT	CASSYGQAISYNSPLHF
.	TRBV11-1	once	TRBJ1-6	TGTGCCAGCAGCGGCGGGGGGAGATCACCCCTCCACTTT	CASSGGGRSPLHF
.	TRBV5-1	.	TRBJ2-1	TGCGCCAGCAGCTTGGCCAGTCAGACCTACAATGAGCAGTTCTTC	CASSLASQTYNEQFF
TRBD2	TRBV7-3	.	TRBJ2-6	TGTGCCAGCAGCCGCGGACTAGCAGGTGGGGCCAACGTCCTGACTTTC	CASSRGLAGGANVLTF
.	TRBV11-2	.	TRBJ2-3	TGTGCCAGCAGCTTCCGGGACACAGGCACAGATACGCAGTATTTT	CASSFRDTGTDTQYF
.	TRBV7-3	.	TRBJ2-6	TGTGCCAGCAGCTTAGGGGGGCCTGGGGCCAACGTCCTGACTTTC	CASSLGGPGANVLTF
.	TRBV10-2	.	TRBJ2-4	TGCGCCAGCAGTGAAAGGGACTTAACGTACTTC	CASSERDLTYF
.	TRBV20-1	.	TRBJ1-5	TGCAGTGCTAGAGTACAGACCCTCCAGCATTTT	CSARVQTLQHF
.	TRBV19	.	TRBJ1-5	TGTGCCAGTAGAACCGGGGAAAGTCAGCCCCAGCATTTT	CASRTGESQPQHF
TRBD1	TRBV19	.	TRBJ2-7	TGTGCCAGTATGGAGGGACAGGGCTACGAGCAGTACTTC	CASMEGQGYEQYF
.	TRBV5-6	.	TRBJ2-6	TGTGCCAGCAGCTCAGTCGGGCAGGGGGGAACCAACGTCCTGACTTTC	CASSSVGQGGTNVLTF
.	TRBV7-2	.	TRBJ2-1	TGTGCCAGCAGTTTAAAGGACAGTGCCTACAATGAGCAGTTCTTC	CASSLKDSAYNEQFF
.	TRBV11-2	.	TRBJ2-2	TGTGCCAGCAGCTTAGATCCACAGGGTTTTCTAACCGGGGAGCTGTTTTTT	CASSLDPQGFLTGELFF